This TCR beta chain was sequenced during a study of shared clonotypes between healthy human individuals. Regarding the study as a whole: Sampling involved blood alone; tissue repertoires likely differ.

Healthy adults negative for HIV, lacking recent acute infections or vaccinations, served as donors. CDR3 length equals 14 residues. Germline CDR1 reads GTSNPN; CDR2 reads SVGIG (reference sequence). V lost 7 bases and J 0 bases, leaving 15 bases between the germline ends. With respect to this clone: What it recognizes is unknown.

The table came from immunoSEQ multiplex PCR; TCRdb's copy has only in-frame clones and leaves some out. This sample has about 1 million clones; approximately 70% occur once, and the top ten carry nearly 1.5%. The origin of this receptor is a man younger than 35 in good health. Sequenced input: memory CD4+ T cells sorted from blood. Subset meaning: CD45RA-negative fraction. The chain uses TRBV30 and TRBJ1-2, with a weak D call TRBD1 (5 bases). The CDR3 loop is CASQGIGANYGYTF. DNA of the CDR3: TGTGCCTCCCAGGGTATCGGAGCTAACTATGGCTACACCTTC.